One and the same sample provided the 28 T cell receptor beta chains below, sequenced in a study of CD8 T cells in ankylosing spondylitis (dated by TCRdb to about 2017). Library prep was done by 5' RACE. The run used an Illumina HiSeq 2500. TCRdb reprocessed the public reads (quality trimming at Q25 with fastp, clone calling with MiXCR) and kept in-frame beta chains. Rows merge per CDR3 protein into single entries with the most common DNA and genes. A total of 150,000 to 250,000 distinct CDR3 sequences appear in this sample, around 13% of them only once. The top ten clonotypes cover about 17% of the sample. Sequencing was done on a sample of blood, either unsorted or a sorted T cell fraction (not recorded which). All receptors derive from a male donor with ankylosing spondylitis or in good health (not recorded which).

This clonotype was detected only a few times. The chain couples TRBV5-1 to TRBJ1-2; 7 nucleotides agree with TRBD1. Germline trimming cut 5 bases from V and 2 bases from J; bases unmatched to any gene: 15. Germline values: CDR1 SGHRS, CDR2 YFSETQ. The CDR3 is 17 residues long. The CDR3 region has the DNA TGCGCCAGCAGAGTGCGGGGGACAGCGTTTTTGAACTATGGCTACACCTTC. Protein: CASRVRGTAFLNYGYTF. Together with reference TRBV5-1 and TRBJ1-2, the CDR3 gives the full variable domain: KAGVTQTPRYLIKTRGQQVTLSCSPISGHRSVSWYQQTPGQGLQFLFEYFSETQRNKGNFPGRFSGRQFSNSRSEMNVSTLELGDSALYLCASRVRGTAFLNYGYTFGSGTRLTVV.

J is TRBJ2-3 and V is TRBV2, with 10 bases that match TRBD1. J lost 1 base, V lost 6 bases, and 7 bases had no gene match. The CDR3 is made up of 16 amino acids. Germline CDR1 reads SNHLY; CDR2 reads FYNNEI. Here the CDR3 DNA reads TGTGCCAGCAGCATCGCCGGGACAGGGGGCACAGATACGCAGTATTTT. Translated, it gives CASSIAGTGGTDTQYF.

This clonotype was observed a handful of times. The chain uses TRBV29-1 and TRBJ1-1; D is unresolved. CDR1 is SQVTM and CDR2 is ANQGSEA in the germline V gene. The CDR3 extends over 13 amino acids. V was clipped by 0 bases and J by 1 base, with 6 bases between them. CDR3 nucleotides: TGCAGCGTTGAAGATCTTCGGAACACTGAAGCTTTCTTT. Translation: CSVEDLRNTEAFF.

CDR3 nucleotides: TGCAGTGCTAGAGATCAAGGACTCCCCTACAATGAGCAGTTCTTC. This encodes CSARDQGLPYNEQFF. V gene TRBV20-1 combines with J gene TRBJ2-1, with D tentatively TRBD2 (5 bases). This CDR3 comprises 15 residues. Germline CDR1 and CDR2: DFQATT and SNEGSKA (reference sequence). V lost 0 bases and J 2 bases, leaving 11 bases between the germline ends.

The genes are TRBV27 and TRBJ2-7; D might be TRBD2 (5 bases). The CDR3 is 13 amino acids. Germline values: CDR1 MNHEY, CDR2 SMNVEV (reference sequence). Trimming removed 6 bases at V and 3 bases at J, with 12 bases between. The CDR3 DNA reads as TGTGCCAGCAGCGTCGGAACTAGCTACGAGCAGTACTTC. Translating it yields CASSVGTSYEQYF.

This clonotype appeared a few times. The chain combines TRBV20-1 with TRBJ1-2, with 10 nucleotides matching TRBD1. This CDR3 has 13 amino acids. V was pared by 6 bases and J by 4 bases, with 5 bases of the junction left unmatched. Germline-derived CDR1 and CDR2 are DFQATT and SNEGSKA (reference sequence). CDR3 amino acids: CSADRGLVYGYTF. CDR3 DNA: TGCAGTGCAGACAGGGGGCTGGTCTATGGCTACACCTTC.

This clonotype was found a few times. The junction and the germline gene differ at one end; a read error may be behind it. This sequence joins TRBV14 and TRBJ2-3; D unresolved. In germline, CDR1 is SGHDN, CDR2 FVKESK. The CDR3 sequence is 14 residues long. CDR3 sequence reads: CASSQLASTDTQYF. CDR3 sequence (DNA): TGTGCCAGCAGCCAACTGGCGAGCACCGATACGCAGTATTTT.

Written as DNA, the CDR3 is TGTGCCATCAGTGATCCCGTCCAGGCTATGAACACTGAAGCTTTCTTT. This encodes CAISDPVQAMNTEAFF. This chain joins TRBV10-3 and TRBJ1-1; D gene uncertain. The V and J ends lost 3 bases and 0 bases respectively, with 14 bases between them. This CDR3 contains 16 residues. Per the germline V gene, CDR1 is ENHRY and CDR2 is SYGVKD.

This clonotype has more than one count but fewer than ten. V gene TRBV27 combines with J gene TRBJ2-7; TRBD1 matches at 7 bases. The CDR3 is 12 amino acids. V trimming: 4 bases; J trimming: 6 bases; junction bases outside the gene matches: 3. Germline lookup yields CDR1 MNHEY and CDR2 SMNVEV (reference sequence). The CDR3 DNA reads TGTGCCAGCAGTTCAGGGGGTGGCGAGCAGTACTTC. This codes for CASSSGGGEQYF.

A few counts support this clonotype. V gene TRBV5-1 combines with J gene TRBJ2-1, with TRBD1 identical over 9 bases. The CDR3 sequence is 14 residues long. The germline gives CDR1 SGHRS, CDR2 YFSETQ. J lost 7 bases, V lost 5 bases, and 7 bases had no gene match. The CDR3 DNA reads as TGCGCCAGCAGTATAGGGACAGGGCCAAATGAGCAGTTCTTC. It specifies CASSIGTGPNEQFF. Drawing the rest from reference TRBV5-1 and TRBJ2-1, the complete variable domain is KAGVTQTPRYLIKTRGQQVTLSCSPISGHRSVSWYQQTPGQGLQFLFEYFSETQRNKGNFPGRFSGRQFSNSRSEMNVSTLELGDSALYLCASSIGTGPNEQFFGPGTRLTVL.

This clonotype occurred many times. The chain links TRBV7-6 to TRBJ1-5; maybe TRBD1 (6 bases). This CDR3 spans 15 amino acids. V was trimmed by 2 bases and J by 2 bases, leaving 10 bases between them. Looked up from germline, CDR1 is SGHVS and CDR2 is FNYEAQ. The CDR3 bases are TGTGCCAGCAGCTTAACAGGGAATGGCAATCAGCCCCAGCATTTT. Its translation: CASSLTGNGNQPQHF.

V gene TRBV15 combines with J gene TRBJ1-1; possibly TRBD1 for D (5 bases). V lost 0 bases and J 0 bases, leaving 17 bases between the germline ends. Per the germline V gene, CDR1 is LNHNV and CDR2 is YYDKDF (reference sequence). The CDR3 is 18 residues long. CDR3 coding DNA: TGTGCCACCAGCAGAGATTTCCCTGACAGTGTCCTGAACACTGAAGCTTTCTTT. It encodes CATSRDFPDSVLNTEAFF.

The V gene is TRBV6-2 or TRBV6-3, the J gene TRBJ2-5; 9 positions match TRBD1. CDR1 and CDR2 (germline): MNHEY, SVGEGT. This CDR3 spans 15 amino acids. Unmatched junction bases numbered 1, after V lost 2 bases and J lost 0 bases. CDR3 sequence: CASSYRDRDQETQYF. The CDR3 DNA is TGTGCCAGCAGTTACAGGGACAGGGACCAAGAGACCCAGTACTTC.

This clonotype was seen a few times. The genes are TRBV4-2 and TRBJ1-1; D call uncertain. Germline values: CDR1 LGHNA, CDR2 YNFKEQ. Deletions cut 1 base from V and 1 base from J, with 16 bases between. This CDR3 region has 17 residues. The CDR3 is CASSQGLSGYPNTEAFF. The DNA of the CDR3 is TGTGCCAGCAGCCAAGGACTCTCGGGGTACCCGAACACTGAAGCTTTCTTT.

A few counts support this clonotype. The CDR3 here is CASSLRPEGYGYTF. The CDR3 DNA reads as TGTGCCAGCAGTTTACGGCCGGAAGGCTATGGCTACACCTTC. This chain links TRBV27 with TRBJ1-2; D is ambiguous. Trimming left V 2 bases short and J 4 bases short, with 11 bases between. The CDR3 runs 14 residues. Germline V gene lookup returns CDR1 MNHEY and CDR2 SMNVEV (reference sequence).

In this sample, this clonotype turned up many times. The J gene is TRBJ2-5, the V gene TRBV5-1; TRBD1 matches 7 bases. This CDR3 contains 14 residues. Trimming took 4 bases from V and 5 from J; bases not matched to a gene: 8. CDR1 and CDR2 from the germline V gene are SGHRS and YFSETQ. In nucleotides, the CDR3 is TGCGCCAGCAGCCGCCTACAGGGGACGGAGACCCAGTACTTC. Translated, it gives CASSRLQGTETQYF.

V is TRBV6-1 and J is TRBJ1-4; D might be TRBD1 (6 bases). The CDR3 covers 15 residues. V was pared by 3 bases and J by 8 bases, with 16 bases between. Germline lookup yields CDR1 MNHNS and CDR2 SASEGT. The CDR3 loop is CASSDAAMGTEKLFF. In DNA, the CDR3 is TGTGCCAGCAGTGATGCCGCGATGGGGACAGAAAAACTGTTTTTT.

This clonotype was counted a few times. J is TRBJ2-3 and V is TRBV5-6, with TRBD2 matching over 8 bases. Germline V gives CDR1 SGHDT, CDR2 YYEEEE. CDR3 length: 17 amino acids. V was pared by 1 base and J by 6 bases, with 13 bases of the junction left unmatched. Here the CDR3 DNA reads TGTGCCAGCAGCTTGCAGTTGCGGGGGGTCTCCTGGGATACGCAGTATTTT. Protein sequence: CASSLQLRGVSWDTQYF.

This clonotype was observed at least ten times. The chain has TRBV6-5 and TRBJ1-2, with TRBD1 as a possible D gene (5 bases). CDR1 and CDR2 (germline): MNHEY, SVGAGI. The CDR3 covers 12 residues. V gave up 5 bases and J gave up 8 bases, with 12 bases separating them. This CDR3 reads CASSLRVLGYTF. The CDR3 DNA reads TGTGCCAGCAGTCTCAGGGTATTAGGCTACACCTTC.

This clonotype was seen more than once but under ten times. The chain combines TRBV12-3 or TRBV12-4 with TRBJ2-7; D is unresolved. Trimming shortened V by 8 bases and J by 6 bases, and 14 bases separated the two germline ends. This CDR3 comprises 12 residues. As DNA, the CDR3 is TGTGCCAGCTCGTCGGAACGTCGCGAGCAGTACTTC. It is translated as CASSSERREQYF.

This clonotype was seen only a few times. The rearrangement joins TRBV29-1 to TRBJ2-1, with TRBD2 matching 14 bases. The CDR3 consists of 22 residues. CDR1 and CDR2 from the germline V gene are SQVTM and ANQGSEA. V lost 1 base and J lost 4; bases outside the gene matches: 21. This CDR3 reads CSVEGLRLGTSGGQTSYNEQFF. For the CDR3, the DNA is TGCAGCGTTGAAGGCTTAAGGCTAGGGACTAGCGGGGGACAGACCTCTTACAATGAGCAGTTCTTC.

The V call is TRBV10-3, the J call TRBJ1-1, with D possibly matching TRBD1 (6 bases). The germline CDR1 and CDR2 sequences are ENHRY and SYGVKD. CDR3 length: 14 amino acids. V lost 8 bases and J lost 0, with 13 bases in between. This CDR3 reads CAIFTGHMNTEAFF. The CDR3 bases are TGTGCCATCTTTACGGGACACATGAACACTGAAGCTTTCTTT.

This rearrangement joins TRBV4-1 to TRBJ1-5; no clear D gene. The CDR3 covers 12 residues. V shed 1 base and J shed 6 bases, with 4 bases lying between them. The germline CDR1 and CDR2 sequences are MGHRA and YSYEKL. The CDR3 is CASSQGGQPQHF. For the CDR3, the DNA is TGCGCCAGCAGCCAAGGTGGTCAGCCCCAGCATTTT.

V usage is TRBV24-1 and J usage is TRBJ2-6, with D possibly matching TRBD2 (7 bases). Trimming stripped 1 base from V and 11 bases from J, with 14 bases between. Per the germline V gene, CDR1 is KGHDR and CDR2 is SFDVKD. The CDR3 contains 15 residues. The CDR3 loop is CATSDLTGTNDVLTF. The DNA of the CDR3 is TGTGCCACCAGTGATTTAACAGGGACTAACGACGTCCTGACTTTC.

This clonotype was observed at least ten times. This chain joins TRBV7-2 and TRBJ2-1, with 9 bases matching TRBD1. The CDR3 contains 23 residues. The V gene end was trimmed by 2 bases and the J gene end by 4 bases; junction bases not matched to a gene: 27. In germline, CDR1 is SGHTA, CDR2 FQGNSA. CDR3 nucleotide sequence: TGTGCCAGCAGCTTACTTCAGGGACAGGGCGCCCGGCAAGAACCAGAACGTTACAATGAGCAGTTCTTC. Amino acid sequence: CASSLLQGQGARQEPERYNEQFF.

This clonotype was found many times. CDR3 region: CASSLGGSQPQHF. The CDR3 region has the DNA TGTGCCAGCAGTTTAGGGGGTAGTCAGCCCCAGCATTTT. The chain is built from TRBV28 and TRBJ1-5; D is possibly TRBD1 (5 bases). Germline values: CDR1 MDHEN, CDR2 SYDVKM. Trimming pared 2 bases from V and 6 bases from J, leaving 8 bases between. This CDR3 contains 13 residues.

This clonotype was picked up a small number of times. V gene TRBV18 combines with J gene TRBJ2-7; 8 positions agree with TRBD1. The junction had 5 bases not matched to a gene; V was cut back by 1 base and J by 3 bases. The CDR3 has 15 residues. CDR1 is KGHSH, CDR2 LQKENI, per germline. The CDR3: CASSPRQGLLYEQYF. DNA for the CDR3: TGTGCCAGCTCACCACGACAGGGGCTTCTCTACGAGCAGTACTTC.

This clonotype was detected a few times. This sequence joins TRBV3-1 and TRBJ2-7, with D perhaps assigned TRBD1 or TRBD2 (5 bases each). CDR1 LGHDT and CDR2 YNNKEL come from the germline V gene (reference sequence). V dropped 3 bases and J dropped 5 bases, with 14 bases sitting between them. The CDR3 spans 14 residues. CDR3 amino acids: CASSQGLLGDEQYF. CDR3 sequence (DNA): TGTGCCAGCAGCCAGGGTCTCCTGGGGGACGAGCAGTACTTC.